This T cell receptor (beta chain) was recovered during a study of cytomegalovirus exposure and HLA in healthy donors. Across the study: In a later analysis, it was reported that the roughly 120 validation repertoires had been produced on the same platform as the 700 or so repertoires belonging to the first cohort.

A note on this clone: Its antigen is still unknown.

Sequenced by immunoSEQ multiplex PCR; TCRdb stores in-frame clones only, minus some. Here the sample spans more than 200,000 clones, about 88% being singletons. The V gene's germline CDR1 is SQVTM and CDR2 ANQGSEA. CDR3 length: 14 amino acids. The germline V and J ends were trimmed by 4 bases and 6 bases, with 18 bases remaining between them. Study-level points and caveats: For cytomegalovirus status, the classifier reportedly gave diagnoses with high specificity and sensitivity. Associated with cytomegalovirus, according to the listing, were around 160 TCR beta chains.

V and J are TRBV29-1 and TRBJ1-2; unclear D gene. The sequence was obtained from a man between 18 and 35 years old in good health and CMV-seropositive. The sample was PBMCs. CDR3 bases: TGCAGCGTTGTTCCTTCGCTAACCTCCGATGGCTACACCTTC. Protein product: CSVVPSLTSDGYTF. Full variable domain (missing parts from reference TRBV29-1 and TRBJ1-2): SAVISQKPSRDICQRGTSLTIQCQVDSQVTMMFWYRQQPGQSLTLIATANQGSEATYESGFVIDKFPISRPNLTFSTLTVSNMSPEDSSIYLCSVVPSLTSDGYTFGSGTRLTVV.